Listed here is a single TCR beta chain. Clones were read by immunoSEQ multiplex PCR, and TCRdb kept only the in-frame ones, dropping some. Here the sample spans over 150,000 clones, 87% being singletons. This sample was included in a study of blood T cell repertoires in COVID-19. Germline trimming cut 6 bases from V and 1 base from J; bases unmatched to any gene: 6. The CDR3 is made up of 15 amino acids. The germline V gene has CDR1 MGHDK and CDR2 SYGVNS. The rearrangement links TRBV25-1 to TRBJ1-1, with TRBD1 matching 9 bases. The sequence was collected from a woman in her fifties or sixties who had recovered from COVID-19. Sequencing used peripheral blood. CDR3 residues: CASSLGTGRNTEAFF. The CDR3 DNA reads TGTGCCAGCAGCCTTGGGACAGGGCGGAACACTGAAGCTTTCTTT.